The entry that follows covers one TCR beta chain sequence. Its antigen is unidentified. This sample was taken from a study of cytomegalovirus exposure and HLA in healthy donors. Study-level points and caveats: The study listed under 200 cytomegalovirus-associated TCR beta chains.

60 Vbeta and 13 Jbeta primers were used in PCR. The protocol was immunoSEQ multiplex PCR, while the TCRdb copy is restricted to in-frame clones and leaves out a portion. The table lists roughly 130,000 clones, 80% of them singletons. The sequence was obtained from a young man in good health and CMV-seronegative. Sequenced material: PBMCs.

DNA for the CDR3: TGTGCCAGTACCCTCACAGGGGGGTCCTACGAGCAGTACTTC. Translated: CASTLTGGSYEQYF. J is TRBJ2-7 and V is TRBV19; the match to TRBD1 covers 8 bases. Germline V gene sequence: CDR1 LNHDA, CDR2 SQIVND (reference sequence). The CDR3 totals 14 residues. J gave up 1 base and V 7 bases, and 6 bases lay outside the gene matches.